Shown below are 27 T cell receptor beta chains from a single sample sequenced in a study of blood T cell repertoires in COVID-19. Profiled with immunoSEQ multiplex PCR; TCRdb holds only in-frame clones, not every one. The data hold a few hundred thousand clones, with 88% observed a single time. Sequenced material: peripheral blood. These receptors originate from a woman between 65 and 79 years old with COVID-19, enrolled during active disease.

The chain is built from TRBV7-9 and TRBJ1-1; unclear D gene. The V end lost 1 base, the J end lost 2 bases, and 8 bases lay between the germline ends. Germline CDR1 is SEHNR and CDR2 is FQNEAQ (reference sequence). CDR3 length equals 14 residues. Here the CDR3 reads CASSLGPYNTEAFF. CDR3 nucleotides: TGTGCCAGCAGCTTAGGTCCTTATAACACTGAAGCTTTCTTT.

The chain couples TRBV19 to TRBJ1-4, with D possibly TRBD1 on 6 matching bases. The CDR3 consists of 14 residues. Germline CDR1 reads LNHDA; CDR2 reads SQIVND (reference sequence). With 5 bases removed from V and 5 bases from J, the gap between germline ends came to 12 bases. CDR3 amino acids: CASSQDRRNEKLFF. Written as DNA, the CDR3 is TGTGCCAGTAGTCAAGACAGGCGGAATGAAAAACTGTTTTTT.

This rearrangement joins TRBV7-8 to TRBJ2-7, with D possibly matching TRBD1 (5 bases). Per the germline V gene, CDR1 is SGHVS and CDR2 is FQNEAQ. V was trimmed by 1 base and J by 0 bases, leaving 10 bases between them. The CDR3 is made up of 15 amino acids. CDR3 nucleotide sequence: TGTGCCAGCAGCTTAGGCAGGGCTAGCTCCTACGAGCAGTACTTC. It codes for CASSLGRASSYEQYF. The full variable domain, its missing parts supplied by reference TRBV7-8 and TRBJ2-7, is GAGVSQSPRYKVAKRGQDVALRCDPISGHVSLFWYQQALGQGPEFLTYFQNEAQLDKSGLPSDRFFAERPEGSVSTLKIQRTQQEDSAVYLCASSLGRASSYEQYFGPGTRLTVT.

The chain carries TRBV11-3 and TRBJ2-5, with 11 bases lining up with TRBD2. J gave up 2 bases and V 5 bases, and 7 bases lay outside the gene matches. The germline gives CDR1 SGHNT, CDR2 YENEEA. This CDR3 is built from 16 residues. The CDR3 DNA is TGTGCCAGCAGCCTGATGGGACTAGCGGTGCAAGAGACCCAGTACTTC. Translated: CASSLMGLAVQETQYF.

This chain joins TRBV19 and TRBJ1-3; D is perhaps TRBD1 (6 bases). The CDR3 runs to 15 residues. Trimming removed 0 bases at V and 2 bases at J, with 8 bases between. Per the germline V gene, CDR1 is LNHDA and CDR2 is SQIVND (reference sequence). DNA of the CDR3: TGTGCCAGTAGTATAGACGGGACAACTGGAAACACCATATATTTT. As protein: CASSIDGTTGNTIYF. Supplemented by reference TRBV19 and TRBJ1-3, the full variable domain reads DGGITQSPKYLFRKEGQNVTLSCEQNLNHDAMYWYRQDPGQGLRLIYYSQIVNDFQKGDIAEGYSVSREKKESFPLTVTSAQKNPTAFYLCASSIDGTTGNTIYFGEGSWLTVV.

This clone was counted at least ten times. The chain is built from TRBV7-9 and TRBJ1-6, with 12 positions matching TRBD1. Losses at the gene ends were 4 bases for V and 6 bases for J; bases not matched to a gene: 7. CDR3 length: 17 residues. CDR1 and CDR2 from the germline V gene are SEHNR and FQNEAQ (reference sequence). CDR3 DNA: TGTGCCAGCAGCTCACCGGGACAGGGGGCGCGTAATTCACCCCTCCACTTT. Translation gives CASSSPGQGARNSPLHF.

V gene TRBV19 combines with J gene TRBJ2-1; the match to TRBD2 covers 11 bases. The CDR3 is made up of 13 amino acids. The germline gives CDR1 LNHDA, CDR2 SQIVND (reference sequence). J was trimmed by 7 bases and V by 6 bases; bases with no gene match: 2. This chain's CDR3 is CASRGLAVNEQFF. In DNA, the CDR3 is TGTGCCAGTAGGGGACTAGCGGTTAATGAGCAGTTCTTC.

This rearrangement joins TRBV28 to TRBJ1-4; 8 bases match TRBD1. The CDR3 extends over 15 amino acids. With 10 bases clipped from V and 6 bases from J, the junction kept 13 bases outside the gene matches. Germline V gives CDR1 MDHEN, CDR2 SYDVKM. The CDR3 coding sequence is TGTGCCACCCTGCCCCCCGACAGGGGATATGAAAAACTGTTTTTT. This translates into CATLPPDRGYEKLFF.

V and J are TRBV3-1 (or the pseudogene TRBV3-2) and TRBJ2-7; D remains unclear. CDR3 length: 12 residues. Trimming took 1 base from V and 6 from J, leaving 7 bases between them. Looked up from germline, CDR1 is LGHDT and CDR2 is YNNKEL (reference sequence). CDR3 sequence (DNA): TGTGCCAGCAGCCAAGTCTCTAGCGAGCAGTACTTC. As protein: CASSQVSSEQYF.

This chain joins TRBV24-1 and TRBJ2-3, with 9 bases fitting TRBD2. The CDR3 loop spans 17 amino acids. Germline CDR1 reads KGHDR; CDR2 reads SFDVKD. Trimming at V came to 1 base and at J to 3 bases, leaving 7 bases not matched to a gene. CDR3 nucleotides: TGTGCCACCAGTGATTTTGTCGCTAGCGGGACTACAGATACGCAGTATTTT. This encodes CATSDFVASGTTDTQYF.

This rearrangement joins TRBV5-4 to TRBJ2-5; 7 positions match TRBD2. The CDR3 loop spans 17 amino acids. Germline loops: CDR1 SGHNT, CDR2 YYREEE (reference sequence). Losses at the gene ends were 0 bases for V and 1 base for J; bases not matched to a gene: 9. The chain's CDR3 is CASSLVIGGVRQETQYF. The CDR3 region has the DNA TGTGCCAGCAGCTTGGTAATTGGGGGGGTACGCCAAGAGACCCAGTACTTC.

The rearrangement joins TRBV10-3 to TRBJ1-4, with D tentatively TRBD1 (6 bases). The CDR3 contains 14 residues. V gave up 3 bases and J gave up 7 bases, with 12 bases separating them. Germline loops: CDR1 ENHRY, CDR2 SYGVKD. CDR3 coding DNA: TGTGCCATCAGTGACACCGGGACAACTGAAAAACTGTTTTTT. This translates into CAISDTGTTEKLFF.

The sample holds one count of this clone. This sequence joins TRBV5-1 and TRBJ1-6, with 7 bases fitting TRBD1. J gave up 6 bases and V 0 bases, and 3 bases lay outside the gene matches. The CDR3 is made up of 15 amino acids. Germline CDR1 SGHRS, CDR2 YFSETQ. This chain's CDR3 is CASSLEGASNSPLHF. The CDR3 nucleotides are TGCGCCAGCAGCTTGGAGGGGGCAAGTAATTCACCCCTCCACTTT.

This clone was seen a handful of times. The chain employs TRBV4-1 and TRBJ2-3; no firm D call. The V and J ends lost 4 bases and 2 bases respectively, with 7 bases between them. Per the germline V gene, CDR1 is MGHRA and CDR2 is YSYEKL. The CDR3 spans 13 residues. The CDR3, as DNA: TGCGCCAGCAGCCCCCTCTCCACAGATACGCAGTATTTT. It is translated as CASSPLSTDTQYF.

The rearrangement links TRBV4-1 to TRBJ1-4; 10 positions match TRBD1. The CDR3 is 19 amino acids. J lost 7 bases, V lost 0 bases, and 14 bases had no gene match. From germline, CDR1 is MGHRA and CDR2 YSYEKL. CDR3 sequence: CASSQDTPVTGGLGEKLFF. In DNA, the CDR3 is TGCGCCAGCAGCCAAGATACGCCGGTGACAGGGGGCCTAGGTGAAAAACTGTTTTTT.

The CDR3 spells CASTRDRGQTQYF. CDR3 DNA: TGTGCCAGCACGCGGGACAGGGGTCAGACCCAGTACTTC. The chain joins TRBV6-5 to TRBJ2-5, with 10 bases matching TRBD1. V shed 7 bases, J shed 6 bases, and the junction held 5 bases outside the gene matches. The CDR3 covers 13 residues. Germline CDR1 is MNHEY and CDR2 is SVGAGI.

The CDR3 here is CASRITGTNTEAFF. In nucleotides, the CDR3 is TGTGCCAGTAGAATCACAGGGACCAACACTGAAGCTTTCTTT. This chain uses TRBV19 with TRBJ1-1; tentative D call: TRBD1 (6 bases). The V gene lost 6 bases and the J gene lost 2 bases, with 13 bases spanning the gap. Per the germline V gene, CDR1 is LNHDA and CDR2 is SQIVND (reference sequence). This CDR3 is 14 amino acids long.

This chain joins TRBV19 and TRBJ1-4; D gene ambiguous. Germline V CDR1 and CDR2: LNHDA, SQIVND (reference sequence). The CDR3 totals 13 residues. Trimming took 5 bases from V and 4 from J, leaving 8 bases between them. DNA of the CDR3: TGTGCCAGTAGTTTACAGAGTAATGAAAAACTGTTTTTT. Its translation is CASSLQSNEKLFF.

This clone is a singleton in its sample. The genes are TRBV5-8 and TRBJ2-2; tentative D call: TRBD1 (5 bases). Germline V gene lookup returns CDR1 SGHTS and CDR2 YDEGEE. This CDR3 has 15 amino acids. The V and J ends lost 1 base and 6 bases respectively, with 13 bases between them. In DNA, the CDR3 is TGTGCCAGCAGCTTGAGGCAGGGTGGACCCGGGGAGCTGTTTTTT. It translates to CASSLRQGGPGELFF.

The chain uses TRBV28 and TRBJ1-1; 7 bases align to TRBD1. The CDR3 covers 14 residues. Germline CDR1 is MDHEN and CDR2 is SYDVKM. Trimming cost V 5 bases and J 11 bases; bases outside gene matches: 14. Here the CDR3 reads CASSLPNPTGYAFF. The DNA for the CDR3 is TGTGCCAGCAGTCTCCCGAACCCGACAGGGTATGCTTTCTTT.

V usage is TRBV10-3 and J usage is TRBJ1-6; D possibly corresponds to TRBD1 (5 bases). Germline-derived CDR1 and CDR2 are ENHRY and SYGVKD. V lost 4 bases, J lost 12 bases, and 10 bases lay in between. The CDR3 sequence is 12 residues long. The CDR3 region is CAISVGGKPLHF. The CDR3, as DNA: TGTGCCATCAGTGTGGGGGGAAAACCCCTCCACTTT.

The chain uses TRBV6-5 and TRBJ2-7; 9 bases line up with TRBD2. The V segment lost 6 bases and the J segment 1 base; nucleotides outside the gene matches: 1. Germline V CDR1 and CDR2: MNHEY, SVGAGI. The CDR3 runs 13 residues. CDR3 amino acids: CASRTSGSYEQYF. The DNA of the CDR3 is TGTGCCAGCAGAACTAGCGGGTCCTACGAGCAGTACTTC.

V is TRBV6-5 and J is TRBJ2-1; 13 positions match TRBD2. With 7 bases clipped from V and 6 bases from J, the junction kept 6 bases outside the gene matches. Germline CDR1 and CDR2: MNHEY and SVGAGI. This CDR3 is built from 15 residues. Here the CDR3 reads CASTTSGRAINEQFF. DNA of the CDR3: TGTGCCAGCACTACTAGCGGGAGGGCCATCAATGAGCAGTTCTTC.

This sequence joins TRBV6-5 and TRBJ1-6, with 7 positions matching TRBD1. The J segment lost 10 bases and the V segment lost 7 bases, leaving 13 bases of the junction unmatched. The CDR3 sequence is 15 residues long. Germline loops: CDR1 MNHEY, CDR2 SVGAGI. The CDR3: CASISPRTGGSPLHF. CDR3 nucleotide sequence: TGTGCCAGCATTTCCCCCCGGACAGGCGGCTCACCCCTCCACTTT.

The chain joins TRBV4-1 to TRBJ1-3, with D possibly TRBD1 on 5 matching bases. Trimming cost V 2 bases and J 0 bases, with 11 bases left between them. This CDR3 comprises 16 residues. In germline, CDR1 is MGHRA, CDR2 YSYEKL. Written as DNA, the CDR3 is TGCGCCAGCAGCCAAAGACCCACAGGCTCTGGAAACACCATATATTTT. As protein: CASSQRPTGSGNTIYF.

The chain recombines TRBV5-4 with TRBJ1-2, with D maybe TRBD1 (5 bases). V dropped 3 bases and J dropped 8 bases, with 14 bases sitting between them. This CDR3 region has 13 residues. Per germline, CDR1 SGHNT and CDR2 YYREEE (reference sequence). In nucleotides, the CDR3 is TGTGCCAGCAGCTCGGGGGTGTTTGGAGGCTACACCTTC. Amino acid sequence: CASSSGVFGGYTF.

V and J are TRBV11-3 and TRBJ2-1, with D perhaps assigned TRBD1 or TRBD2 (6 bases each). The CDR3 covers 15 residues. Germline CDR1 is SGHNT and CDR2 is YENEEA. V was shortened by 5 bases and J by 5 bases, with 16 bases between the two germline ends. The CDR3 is CASSLGGLGDNEQFF. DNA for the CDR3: TGTGCCAGCAGCCTAGGGGGGCTGGGAGACAATGAGCAGTTCTTC.